This record looks at one T cell receptor (beta chain) sequence and its context. The antigen is not known. Produced via immunoSEQ multiplex PCR; TCRdb's table is partial and in-frame only. The sample carries 150,000 or so clones, around nine tenths recorded once. The sample belongs to a study of T cell responses to AZD1222 COVID-19 vaccine. Germline values: CDR1 MNHEY, CDR2 SVGAGI. Trimming took off 6 bases at V and 4 bases at J, with 13 bases between the two ends. The CDR3 loop spans 14 amino acids. Study-level findings and limits: The breadth and depth of Spike-specific TCRs increased once two AZD1222 doses had been given. Reports say nearly half of spike-specific TCRs go after unmutated variant regions. Repertoire samples came only from after the peak T cell response. Among vaccine-associated CD4 TCRs, coverage spanned spike, with dominance at 160-218 and 743-854.

The source of this sequence is an adult in good health. This material consisted of peripheral blood, taken on day 0 of AZD1222 vaccination. The chain links TRBV6-5 to TRBJ1-3; tentatively, D is TRBD1 (5 bases). The CDR3 region is CASRSRDFGNTIYF. The CDR3 coding sequence is TGTGCCAGCAGGAGCAGGGACTTCGGAAACACCATATATTTT.